This T cell receptor beta chain was retrieved from a study of control samples from healthy donors and cancer patients. Data came from immunoSEQ multiplex PCR; TCRdb stores just in-frame clones and leaves some out. The sample has fewer than 120,000 clones, roughly 90% seen once; the top ten hold 3.5% to 4%. CDR1 and CDR2 (germline): LGHDT, YNNKEL (reference sequence). Unmatched junction bases numbered 6, after V lost 3 bases and J lost 3 bases. The CDR3 totals 15 residues. The sequence was obtained from a woman in her sixties or seventies with lung cancer. Specimen: PBMCs. The chain couples TRBV3-1 (or the pseudogene TRBV3-2) to TRBJ1-1; 8 nucleotides line up with TRBD1. The CDR3 DNA reads as TGTGCCAGCAGCCATCCTCACAGGGGGGACACTGAAGCTTTCTTT. This encodes CASSHPHRGDTEAFF.